At least ten counts were recorded for the clone carrying this T cell receptor (beta chain). These data come from a study of blood T cell repertoires in COVID-19. Study in general: Acute-phase and convalescent COVID-19 samples originated in the United States, Italy and Spain. T cells, B-cell-depleted T cells, or PBMCs provided the cDNA or gDNA that served as material.

Original processing notes: Reference gene primers were amplified, and this amplification served to estimate nucleated cell counts. Clones were sequenced by immunoSEQ multiplex PCR, and TCRdb holds only the in-frame ones, with some missing. V and J calls and clone size are copied from that table; D and trimming were computed from the DNA. The sample yields around 140,000 clones, more than 70% seen once. The CDR3 sequence is 15 residues long. Germline values: CDR1 MNHEY, CDR2 SMNVEV (reference sequence). V shed 5 bases, J shed 1 base, and the junction held 7 bases outside the gene matches. Sequenced: peripheral blood. This clonotype was obtained from a man between 60 and 75 years old with acute or convalescent COVID-19. The J gene is TRBJ1-1, the V gene TRBV27; 7 bases align to TRBD1. DNA of the CDR3: TGTGCCAGCAGTCTTAAGGACAGGCAGAACACTGAAGCTTTCTTT. This sequence encodes CASSLKDRQNTEAFF.